The 31 T cell receptor beta chains given below trace back to one sample, sequenced in a study of blood T cell repertoires in COVID-19. TCRdb's table, derived via immunoSEQ multiplex PCR, lists solely in-frame clones and lacks some. The sample has around 160,000 clones; more than 70% are singletons. Sequencing was carried out using peripheral blood. Receptors were obtained from a human donor in a cohort sampled during active COVID-19.

V is TRBV6-2 or TRBV6-3 and J is TRBJ2-4; no clear D. The CDR3 runs 17 residues. CDR1 is MNHEY and CDR2 is SVGEGT in the germline V gene. Trimming removed 0 bases at V and 0 bases at J, with 12 bases between. The CDR3 bases are TGTGCCAGCAGTTACTCGATGGTAGCTGTAGCCAAAAACATTCAGTACTTC. Amino acid sequence: CASSYSMVAVAKNIQYF.

The chain has TRBV18 and TRBJ2-1; D ambiguous. This CDR3 contains 12 residues. Germline CDR1 reads KGHSH; CDR2 reads LQKENI. V was cut by 5 bases and J by 1 base, with 3 bases left in between. CDR3 nucleotide sequence: TGTGCCAGCTCAGAGTCCTACAATGAGCAGTTCTTC. It codes for CASSESYNEQFF. Complete variable domain (other parts from reference TRBV18 and TRBJ2-1): NAGVMQNPRHLVRRRGQEARLRCSPMKGHSHVYWYRQLPEEGLKFMVYLQKENIIDESGMPKERFSAEFPKEGPSILRIQQVVRGDSAAYFCASSESYNEQFFGPGTRLTVL.

The rearrangement joins TRBV30 to TRBJ2-7; a possible D gene is TRBD2 (5 bases). Trimming removed 4 bases at V and 7 bases at J, with 14 bases between. Germline assignment: CDR1 GTSNPN and CDR2 SVGIG (reference sequence). This CDR3 region has 12 residues. CDR3 nucleotides: TGTGCCTGGAACGAGTCCCCGGGGGAGCAGTACTTC. This gives the protein CAWNESPGEQYF.

The chain carries TRBV2 and TRBJ1-6, with no clear D. The V and J ends lost 4 bases and 7 bases respectively, with 8 bases between them. CDR3 length: 13 amino acids. From germline, CDR1 is SNHLY and CDR2 FYNNEI. CDR3 residues: CASSVGRNSPLHF. The CDR3 DNA sequence: TGTGCCAGCAGTGTAGGCAGGAATTCACCCCTCCACTTT. The variable domain in full, completed from reference TRBV2 and TRBJ1-6, reads EPEVTQTPSHQVTQMGQEVILRCVPISNHLYFYWYRQILGQKVEFLVSFYNNEISEKSEIFDDQFSVERPDGSNFTLKIRSTKLEDSAMYFCASSVGRNSPLHFGNGTRLTVT.

The rearrangement uses TRBV23-1 and TRBJ1-3; 8 bases agree with TRBD1. TRBV23-1 is an ORF, with its function uncertain. The junction had 5 bases not matched to a gene; V was cut back by 2 bases and J by 14 bases. The CDR3 has 12 residues. The CDR3 loop is CASSQPGQELYF. The CDR3 DNA sequence: TGCGCCAGCAGTCAACCGGGACAGGAATTATATTTT.

The rearrangement links TRBV6-2 or TRBV6-3 to TRBJ2-2, with D possibly matching TRBD2 (5 bases). CDR1 is MNHEY and CDR2 is SVGEGT in the germline V gene. The CDR3 is made up of 14 amino acids. The V gene lost 5 bases and the J gene lost 5 bases, with 12 bases spanning the gap. The CDR3 nucleotides read TGTGCCAGCAGTCGGACTGGGGTGACCGGGGAGCTGTTTTTT. Its translation is CASSRTGVTGELFF.

The CDR3 spells CASSLVVAGTDTQYF. In DNA, the CDR3 is TGCGCCAGCAGCTTGGTAGTAGCGGGGACAGATACGCAGTATTTT. The chain uses TRBV5-1 and TRBJ2-3, with 8 bases matching TRBD2. Per germline, CDR1 SGHRS and CDR2 YFSETQ. J lost 3 bases, V lost 0 bases, and 3 bases had no gene match. This CDR3 has 15 amino acids.

The chain carries TRBV28 and TRBJ1-2, with TRBD1 matching over 7 bases. The junction had 13 bases not matched to a gene; V was cut back by 8 bases and J by 7 bases. The CDR3 consists of 14 residues. The germline CDR1 and CDR2 sequences are MDHEN and SYDVKM. This CDR3 reads CASGLRGHLSGYTF. CDR3 in DNA: TGTGCCAGCGGGCTAAGGGGGCACCTAAGTGGCTACACCTTC.

The chain is built from TRBV19 and TRBJ1-4; perhaps TRBD1 as D (5 bases). Germline assignment: CDR1 LNHDA and CDR2 SQIVND (reference sequence). Trimming cost V 7 bases and J 6 bases, with 15 bases left between them. The CDR3 spans 14 residues. CDR3 loop: CASKRGTVDEKLFF. The DNA of the CDR3 is TGTGCCAGTAAGCGGGGCACTGTAGATGAAAAACTGTTTTTT.

J is TRBJ1-6 and V is TRBV9, with TRBD1 matching 7 bases. This CDR3 spans 17 amino acids. V gave up 0 bases and J gave up 7 bases; unmatched junction bases: 10. Looked up from germline, CDR1 is SGDLS and CDR2 is YYNGEE. Here the CDR3 DNA reads TGTGCCAGCAGCGTAGAAACTGGCAGGGGGGAGAATTCACCCCTCCACTTT. Amino acids: CASSVETGRGENSPLHF.

CDR3 nucleotides: TGTGCCAGCAGTTACTCCCGATCCGGGTCTGGAAACACCATATATTTT. It is translated as CASSYSRSGSGNTIYF. The chain uses TRBV6-5 and TRBJ1-3; no clear D gene. Germline-derived CDR1 and CDR2 are MNHEY and SVGAGI. V dropped 0 bases and J dropped 1 base, with 10 bases sitting between them. CDR3 size: 16 residues.

The gene calls are TRBV5-6 and TRBJ2-7, with 7 bases matching TRBD1. Trimming at V came to 0 bases and at J to 4 bases, leaving 10 bases not matched to a gene. Germline lookup yields CDR1 SGHDT and CDR2 YYEEEE. This CDR3 is 16 amino acids long. CDR3 amino acids: CASSLGGGQAKYEQYF. The CDR3 DNA sequence: TGTGCCAGCAGCTTGGGCGGAGGACAGGCTAAATACGAGCAGTACTTC.

The V gene is TRBV6-5, the J gene TRBJ1-3, with D tentatively TRBD1 (5 bases). The CDR3 is 15 residues long. Germline values: CDR1 MNHEY, CDR2 SVGAGI. V lost 5 bases and J 0 bases, leaving 11 bases between the germline ends. The CDR3 sequence: CASSRQSSSGNTIYF. DNA for the CDR3: TGTGCCAGCAGTAGACAGTCGAGCTCTGGAAACACCATATATTTT.

Written as DNA, the CDR3 is TGTGCCAGTAGTATCCCGGGAGGAGAAGAGGGTGAAAAACTGTTTTTT. Protein: CASSIPGGEEGEKLFF. The gene calls are TRBV19 and TRBJ1-4, with unresolved D. V dropped 3 bases and J dropped 7 bases, with 18 bases sitting between them. Germline V gene lookup returns CDR1 LNHDA and CDR2 SQIVND (reference sequence). This CDR3 has 16 residues.

This chain links TRBV10-2 with TRBJ2-2; no clear D gene. The CDR3 contains 12 residues. The ends were cut back, 6 bases at V and 6 bases at J, with 8 bases in the middle. Germline loops: CDR1 WSHSY, CDR2 SAAADI. CDR3 nucleotide sequence: TGCGCCAGCAGGGCGCAGGCCGGGGAGCTGTTTTTT. This sequence encodes CASRAQAGELFF.

This rearrangement joins TRBV11-3 to TRBJ2-5; 15 bases agree with TRBD2. The CDR3 consists of 18 residues. Germline V gene data show CDR1 as SGHNT and CDR2 as YENEEA. The V gene end was trimmed by 5 bases and the J gene end by 2 bases; junction bases not matched to a gene: 9. The CDR3 bases are TGTGCCAGCAGCCCGGGACTAGCGGGGGGCCTTATTCAAGAGACCCAGTACTTC. Encoded protein: CASSPGLAGGLIQETQYF.

This clone showed up just a few times. This chain joins TRBV30 and TRBJ1-2, with TRBD1 matching over 7 bases. The CDR3 contains 13 residues. Germline CDR1 GTSNPN, CDR2 SVGIG (reference sequence). V lost 0 bases, J lost 8 bases, and 6 bases stayed unmatched. CDR3 loop: CAWSVMRGHGYTF. The CDR3 DNA follows: TGTGCCTGGAGTGTAATGAGGGGGCACGGCTACACCTTC.

This clone was counted at least ten times. The genes are TRBV19 and TRBJ2-1; 11 bases are shared with TRBD1. The CDR3 is 13 residues long. Per the germline V gene, CDR1 is LNHDA and CDR2 is SQIVND (reference sequence). V shed 6 bases and J 8 bases; nucleotides not matched to a gene: 3. This CDR3 reads CASSGTGGHEQFF. For the CDR3, the DNA is TGTGCCAGTAGCGGGACAGGGGGGCATGAGCAGTTCTTC.

The chain links TRBV4-2 to TRBJ2-6; 8 bases fit TRBD2. The ends lost 2 bases at V and 3 bases at J; junction bases unmatched: 21. The CDR3 is 22 residues long. Germline V lookup: CDR1 LGHNA, CDR2 YNFKEQ. CDR3 nucleotides: TGTGCCAGCAGCCAATCTAAGTCGACCCCAGCGGGAGCCTCCTATGGGGCCAACGTCCTGACTTTC. Encoded protein: CASSQSKSTPAGASYGANVLTF.

V and J are TRBV7-9 and TRBJ2-6; TRBD1 matches at 9 bases. The CDR3 is 17 amino acids. Germline CDR1 SEHNR, CDR2 FQNEAQ (reference sequence). Trimming removed 4 bases from V and 0 bases from J; junction bases left unmatched: 4. For the CDR3, the DNA is TGTGCCAGCAGCTACAGGGGGCTCGGCTCTGGGGCCAACGTCCTGACTTTC. Amino acid sequence: CASSYRGLGSGANVLTF. Full variable domain (outside the CDR3, taken from reference TRBV7-9 and TRBJ2-6): DTGVSQNPRHKITKRGQNVTFRCDPISEHNRLYWYRQTLGQGPEFLTYFQNEAQLEKSRLLSDRFSAERPKGSFSTLEIQRTEQGDSAMYLCASSYRGLGSGANVLTFGAGSRLTVL.

As regards this clone: This sample also contains other DNA sequences that code for the same CDR3. The chain has TRBV6-5 and TRBJ1-3, with a tentative D call TRBD1 (5 bases). Germline V gives CDR1 MNHEY, CDR2 SVGAGI. This CDR3 spans 16 amino acids. V was trimmed by 0 bases and J by 2 bases, leaving 11 bases between them. The CDR3 loop is CASSYSGQGAGNTIYF. Written as DNA, the CDR3 is TGTGCCAGCAGTTACTCGGGCCAGGGCGCTGGAAACACCATATATTTT.

The chain joins TRBV6-5 to TRBJ1-3; D call uncertain. The CDR3 consists of 14 residues. V lost 7 bases and J lost 1, with 11 bases in between. Germline CDR1 MNHEY, CDR2 SVGAGI. The CDR3 loop reads CASTATYSGNTIYF. The CDR3 region has the DNA TGTGCCAGCACCGCTACCTATTCTGGAAACACCATATATTTT.

This sequence joins TRBV3-1 (or the pseudogene TRBV3-2) and TRBJ1-6, with D possibly TRBD1 on 6 matching bases. The CDR3 covers 17 residues. Germline V lookup: CDR1 LGHDT, CDR2 YNNKEL (reference sequence). Trimming stripped 0 bases from V and 9 bases from J, with 18 bases between. The DNA of the CDR3 is TGTGCCAGCAGCCAAGAAGGTCCGACAGGAGTAGGTTCACCCCTCCACTTT. Encoded protein: CASSQEGPTGVGSPLHF.

The chain combines TRBV29-1 with TRBJ2-3, with D perhaps TRBD1 (6 bases). V was shortened by 5 bases and J by 2 bases, with 14 bases between the two germline ends. Germline V lookup: CDR1 SQVTM, CDR2 ANQGSEA. The CDR3 length is 14 residues. This CDR3 is CSVRHRAVTDTQYF. CDR3 bases: TGCAGCGTTCGCCACAGGGCAGTCACAGATACGCAGTATTTT.

The chain couples TRBV6-5 to TRBJ1-5; D might be TRBD1 (5 bases). The CDR3 spans 13 residues. Trimming cost V 10 bases and J 5 bases, with 15 bases left between them. The V gene's germline CDR1 is MNHEY and CDR2 SVGAGI. In nucleotides, the CDR3 is TGTGCCATACAGGAGTTGTTGGATCAGCCCCAGCATTTT. It is translated as CAIQELLDQPQHF.

The chain combines TRBV18 with TRBJ1-4; D is unclear. Germline CDR1 KGHSH, CDR2 LQKENI. V lost 4 bases to trimming and J lost 0 bases, with 9 bases between them. The CDR3 has 15 amino acids. The CDR3 DNA follows: TGTGCCAGCTCACAATCAGGATCAACTAATGAAAAACTGTTTTTT. Translating it yields CASSQSGSTNEKLFF. Based on the CDR3 plus reference TRBV18 and TRBJ1-4, the full variable domain is NAGVMQNPRHLVRRRGQEARLRCSPMKGHSHVYWYRQLPEEGLKFMVYLQKENIIDESGMPKERFSAEFPKEGPSILRIQQVVRGDSAAYFCASSQSGSTNEKLFFGSGTQLSVL.

This chain links TRBV28 with TRBJ2-1; TRBD2 agrees at 10 bases. Germline loops: CDR1 MDHEN, CDR2 SYDVKM. The CDR3 loop spans 15 amino acids. V shed 4 bases and J 7 bases; nucleotides not matched to a gene: 7. CDR3: CASSSVAGGQNEQFF. The CDR3 bases are TGTGCCAGCAGTTCGGTAGCGGGGGGACAGAATGAGCAGTTCTTC.

The V call is TRBV27, the J call TRBJ1-5; TRBD1 is a possible D gene (5 bases). CDR1 MNHEY and CDR2 SMNVEV come from the germline V gene (reference sequence). Trimming removed 2 bases at V and 3 bases at J, with 11 bases between. This CDR3 is built from 15 residues. Here the CDR3 DNA reads TGTGCCAGCAGTTTAATCACAGGCTACAATCAGCCCCAGCATTTT. Protein product: CASSLITGYNQPQHF.

The chain employs TRBV4-3 and TRBJ2-5; weak D call: TRBD2 (5 bases). V gave up 2 bases and J gave up 2 bases, with 12 bases separating them. The CDR3 runs 15 residues. The germline CDR1 and CDR2 sequences are LGHNA and YSLEER. The CDR3 DNA follows: TGCGCCAGCAGCCAATCCCACGGGGTACAAGAGACCCAGTACTTC. Amino acids: CASSQSHGVQETQYF.

This clone was seen a handful of times. This chain links TRBV6-5 with TRBJ1-3; D possibly corresponds to TRBD1 (5 bases). Trimming left V 10 bases short and J 3 bases short, with 19 bases between. CDR1 and CDR2 from the germline V gene are MNHEY and SVGAGI. The CDR3 contains 15 residues. The CDR3 nucleotides are TGTGCCACCTCTAGGGGATATGAAGTTGGAAACACCATATATTTT. Its protein product is CATSRGYEVGNTIYF.

This rearrangement joins TRBV7-2 to TRBJ2-7, with TRBD1 identical over 8 bases. Trimming removed 7 bases from V and 2 bases from J; junction bases left unmatched: 7. Germline lookup yields CDR1 SGHTA and CDR2 FQGNSA. The CDR3 is made up of 14 amino acids. CDR3 coding DNA: TGTGCCAGCACCGTACAGGGGGGCCCCTACGAGCAGTACTTC. Amino acids: CASTVQGGPYEQYF. The full variable domain, its missing parts supplied by reference TRBV7-2 and TRBJ2-7, is GAGVSQSPSNKVTEKGKDVELRCDPISGHTALYWYRQSLGQGLEFLIYFQGNSAPDKSGLPSDRFSAERTGGSVSTLTIQRTQQEDSAVYLCASTVQGGPYEQYFGPGTRLTVT.